This T cell receptor (beta chain) was retrieved from a study of cytotoxic CD8 clonotypes in ibrutinib-treated CLL. The overall study: Of a cohort that held around 11 relapsed/refractory and some 16 treatment-naive patients, 17 to 18 were IGHV unmutated.

As for this clone: Its antigen is undetermined.

The study, taken as a whole, reports: Clonality increased at ibrutinib response and stayed stable in sustained remission. At progression, however, it fell back toward baseline.

The planned depth of sequencing spanned 1 in 200,000 to 1 in 1 million T cells. Generated by immunoSEQ multiplex PCR, the TCRdb table keeps only in-frame clones and is missing some. The sample lists some 200,000 clones; more than 65% were seen once. Germline lookup yields CDR1 MDHEN and CDR2 SYDVKM. The CDR3 is 14 residues long. V lost 7 bases and J lost 7, with 19 bases in between. The input for sequencing was PBMCs, taken after 12 months of ibrutinib treatment. The chain uses TRBV28 and TRBJ2-5, with D uncertain. The receptor's source is a human donor with chronic lymphocytic leukemia. The CDR3 loop reads CASKWQAFGGTQYF. The CDR3, as DNA: TGTGCCAGCAAGTGGCAGGCCTTTGGTGGGACCCAGTACTTC.